The 21 T cell receptor beta chains presented below share a single source sample, sequenced in a study of T cell repertoires in cytomegalovirus infection. TCRdb ran MiXCR on the reads and lists one entry per CDR3 protein. The sample yields approximately 70,000 distinct CDR3 sequences, more than 3% seen once. Sequencing was carried out using PBMCs. The receptors stem from a human donor in good health (CMV status not recorded). Some clones in this sample may be carry-over from other donors' samples.

This clonotype was seen many times. V usage is TRBV7-3 and J usage is TRBJ2-7; 8 positions agree with TRBD1. The CDR3 covers 13 residues. V lost 4 bases, J lost 4 bases, and 3 bases stayed unmatched. Germline V lookup: CDR1 SGHTA, CDR2 FQGTGA. CDR3 sequence: CASSSRTGYEQYF. The CDR3 bases are TGTGCCAGCAGCTCCCGGACAGGGTACGAGCAGTACTTC.

This clonotype showed up many times. The chain uses TRBV7-3 and TRBJ2-5; D not certain. V dropped 5 bases and J dropped 1 base, with 8 bases sitting between them. CDR3 size: 13 residues. CDR1 and CDR2 from the germline V gene are SGHTA and FQGTGA. CDR3 DNA sequence: TGTGCCAGCAGCCGTGACACCCAAGAGACCCAGTACTTC. It codes for CASSRDTQETQYF.

This clonotype appeared many times. This sequence joins TRBV19 and TRBJ2-2, with D possibly being TRBD1 (5 bases). The CDR3 has 15 amino acids. Trimming took 5 bases from V and 5 from J, leaving 15 bases between them. CDR1 and CDR2 (germline): LNHDA, SQIVND (reference sequence). The CDR3, as DNA: TGTGCCAGTAGTTCGAGGACAACATTGACCGGGGAGCTGTTTTTT. Translated, it gives CASSSRTTLTGELFF.

Many counts were recorded for this clonotype. The V call is TRBV7-6, the J call TRBJ2-2; D might be TRBD1 or TRBD2, each matching 5 bases. The CDR3 totals 16 residues. With 1 base removed from V and 3 bases from J, the gap between germline ends came to 12 bases. CDR1 and CDR2 from the germline V gene are SGHVS and FNYEAQ. CDR3: CASSLEGRADTGELFF. The DNA for the CDR3 is TGTGCCAGCAGCTTAGAGGGGCGGGCGGACACCGGGGAGCTGTTTTTT.

The sample holds many counts of this clonotype. The gene calls are TRBV12-3 or TRBV12-4 and TRBJ2-1; 7 bases map to TRBD2. J lost 4 bases, V lost 4 bases, and 10 bases had no gene match. The CDR3 covers 16 residues. The CDR3 coding sequence is TGTGCCAGCAGTTATGAAGGCGGGAGAGGTTACAATGAGCAGTTCTTC. This codes for CASSYEGGRGYNEQFF.

This clonotype was counted many times. The V call is TRBV28, the J call TRBJ1-2, with D maybe TRBD1 (5 bases). Per the germline V gene, CDR1 is MDHEN and CDR2 is SYDVKM. Trimming left V 9 bases short and J 7 bases short, with 21 bases between. The CDR3 runs 14 residues. In DNA, the CDR3 is TGTGCCAGTAACGAGGGACGGGGATATGGTGGCTACACCTTC. This gives the protein CASNEGRGYGGYTF.

This clonotype was counted at least ten times. The chain joins TRBV12-3 or TRBV12-4 to TRBJ1-2; D is perhaps TRBD1 (5 bases). The germline V and J ends were trimmed by 6 bases and 3 bases, with 8 bases remaining between them. This CDR3 region has 12 residues. CDR3 sequence reads: CASSQGDYGYTF. Here the CDR3 DNA reads TGTGCCAGCAGCCAGGGCGACTATGGCTACACCTTC.

This clonotype was picked up many times. This chain links TRBV4-1 with TRBJ2-5; possible D gene TRBD1, 5 bases. The CDR3 loop spans 15 amino acids. Looked up from germline, CDR1 is MGHRA and CDR2 is YSYEKL. V lost 3 bases and J 4 bases, leaving 15 bases between the germline ends. The DNA for the CDR3 is TGCGCCAGCAGCCAGGGCCTGGACACACGAGAGACCCAGTACTTC. Encoded protein: CASSQGLDTRETQYF.

At least ten counts were recorded for this clonotype. The V and J genes are TRBV7-2 and TRBJ1-2; D is undetermined. The CDR3 length is 16 residues. Germline V gene lookup returns CDR1 SGHTA and CDR2 FQGNSA. V lost 1 base and J 2 bases, leaving 14 bases between the germline ends. The CDR3 spells CASSLGPGGRNYGYTF. The CDR3 nucleotides are TGTGCCAGCAGCTTAGGTCCGGGAGGTCGCAACTATGGCTACACCTTC.

This clonotype has at least ten counts. The chain combines TRBV5-1 with TRBJ2-5, with D perhaps TRBD2 (7 bases). Germline loops: CDR1 SGHRS, CDR2 YFSETQ. V gave up 3 bases and J gave up 5 bases, with 20 bases separating them. There are 16 residues in the CDR3. This chain's CDR3 is CASSSILRGAGETQYF. Written as DNA, the CDR3 is TGCGCCAGCAGCTCGATTCTACGGGGGGCAGGGGAGACCCAGTACTTC.

This clonotype has at least ten counts. The chain has TRBV19 and TRBJ2-3; D gene uncertain. This CDR3 is built from 12 residues. Trimming left V 5 bases short and J 2 bases short, with 5 bases between. Germline V gene lookup returns CDR1 LNHDA and CDR2 SQIVND (reference sequence). CDR3 in amino acids: CASSFATDTQYF. The DNA of the CDR3 is TGTGCCAGTAGTTTTGCCACAGATACGCAGTATTTT.

This clonotype appeared many times. The rearrangement joins TRBV7-2 to TRBJ1-6; D unclear. The germline CDR1 and CDR2 sequences are SGHTA and FQGNSA. The V gene lost 1 base and the J gene lost 9 bases, with 7 bases spanning the gap. The length of the CDR3 is 13 residues. The DNA of the CDR3 is TGTGCCAGCAGCTTAGGTCCCGGTTCACCCCTCCACTTT. Its translation: CASSLGPGSPLHF.

There are many counts of this clonotype. The chain couples TRBV7-2 to TRBJ1-1; 7 nucleotides match TRBD1. Per germline, CDR1 SGHTA and CDR2 FQGNSA. The CDR3 is 12 residues long. With 2 bases clipped from V and 10 bases from J, the junction kept 4 bases outside the gene matches. CDR3 in amino acids: CASSLMTGPAFF. The DNA for the CDR3 is TGTGCCAGCAGCTTAATGACAGGGCCAGCTTTCTTT.

In its sample, this clonotype was seen many times. The gene calls are TRBV7-2 and TRBJ2-5, with D possibly being TRBD1 or TRBD2 (7 bases each). This CDR3 is built from 16 residues. Germline-derived CDR1 and CDR2 are SGHTA and FQGNSA. The V gene lost 2 bases and the J gene lost 1 base, with 14 bases spanning the gap. CDR3 in amino acids: CASSLRGDSFQETQYF. DNA for the CDR3: TGTGCCAGCAGCTTACGGGGGGACAGCTTCCAAGAGACCCAGTACTTC.

The sample holds many counts of this clonotype. This chain joins TRBV29-1 and TRBJ2-2; unclear D gene. V dropped 5 bases and J dropped 6 bases, with 13 bases sitting between them. The CDR3 is 13 amino acids. CDR1 and CDR2 (germline): SQVTM, ANQGSEA. The CDR3 protein is CSVRNSRPGELFF. CDR3 DNA: TGCAGCGTTAGGAACAGTAGACCCGGGGAGCTGTTTTTT.

This clonotype has at least ten counts. The chain has TRBV6-6 and TRBJ2-1, with a weak D call TRBD2 (6 bases). Germline V lookup: CDR1 MNHNY, CDR2 SVGAGI (reference sequence). This CDR3 is 15 amino acids long. The V and J ends lost 10 bases and 1 base respectively, with 17 bases between them. CDR3 sequence (DNA): TGTGCCACCCTACCCCAAGCGGGTTCCTACAATGAGCAGTTCTTC. This translates into CATLPQAGSYNEQFF.

This clonotype has ten or more counts. The rearrangement uses TRBV7-2 and TRBJ2-7; D is ambiguous. The CDR3 has 14 amino acids. Per germline, CDR1 SGHTA and CDR2 FQGNSA. V was cut by 3 bases and J by 0 bases, with 9 bases left in between. The CDR3 sequence is CASSLGPVSYEQYF. CDR3 nucleotides: TGTGCCAGCAGCTTGGGTCCCGTCTCCTACGAGCAGTACTTC.

This clonotype was counted many times. The CDR3 nucleotides read TGCGCCAGCAGCCAGTCGACAGCCTACAATGAGCAGTTCTTC. This translates into CASSQSTAYNEQFF. The genes are TRBV4-3 and TRBJ2-1; a weak D match, TRBD1 (5 bases). Trimming took 3 bases from V and 2 from J, leaving 8 bases between them. In germline, CDR1 is LGHNA, CDR2 YSLEER. CDR3 size: 14 residues.

This clonotype was counted at least ten times. The chain's CDR3 is CASSIIEGTGHQPQHF. CDR3 in DNA: TGTGCCAGTAGTATAATAGAGGGGACAGGCCATCAGCCCCAGCATTTT. The chain couples TRBV19 to TRBJ1-5; 8 bases agree with TRBD1. The germline V gene encodes CDR1 LNHDA and CDR2 SQIVND (reference sequence). J lost 5 bases, V lost 2 bases, and 8 bases had no gene match. CDR3 length: 16 amino acids.

This clonotype was counted ten times or more. The chain employs TRBV7-2 and TRBJ2-5; possible D gene TRBD1, 5 bases. This CDR3 spans 12 amino acids. Trimming took off 5 bases at V and 5 bases at J, with 9 bases between the two ends. Germline CDR1 SGHTA, CDR2 FQGNSA. CDR3 DNA: TGTGCCAGCAGCGCCAGACAGGAGACCCAGTACTTC. Its protein is CASSARQETQYF.

This clonotype was seen many times. The chain carries TRBV9 and TRBJ2-7; 10 positions agree with TRBD2. The CDR3 contains 15 residues. Trimming removed 4 bases from V and 4 bases from J; junction bases left unmatched: 8. Germline loops: CDR1 SGDLS, CDR2 YYNGEE. The CDR3 reads CASSSSSAGGYEQYF. The CDR3 bases are TGTGCCAGCAGCTCGTCGTCAGCGGGAGGGTACGAGCAGTACTTC.